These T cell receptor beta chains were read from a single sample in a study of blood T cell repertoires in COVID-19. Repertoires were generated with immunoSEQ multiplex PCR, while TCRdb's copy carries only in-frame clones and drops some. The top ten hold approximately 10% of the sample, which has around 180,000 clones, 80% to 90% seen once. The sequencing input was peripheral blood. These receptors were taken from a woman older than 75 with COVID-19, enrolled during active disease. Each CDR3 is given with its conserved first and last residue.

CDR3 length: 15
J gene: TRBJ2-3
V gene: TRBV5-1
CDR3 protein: CASSAQGSRTDTQYF

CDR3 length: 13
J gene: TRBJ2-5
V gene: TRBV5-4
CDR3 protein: CASSLVGAETQYF

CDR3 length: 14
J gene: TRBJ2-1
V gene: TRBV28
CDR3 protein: CASKGRPSYNEQFF

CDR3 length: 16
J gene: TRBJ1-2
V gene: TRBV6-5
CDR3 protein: CASSYSSTGVAYGYTF

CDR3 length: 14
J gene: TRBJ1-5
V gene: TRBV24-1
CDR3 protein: CATSDFSGNQPQHF

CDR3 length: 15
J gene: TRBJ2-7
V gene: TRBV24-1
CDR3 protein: CATSDEDRGTYEQYF

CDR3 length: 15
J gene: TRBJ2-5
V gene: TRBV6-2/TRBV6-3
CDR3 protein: CASSYFQGLEETQYF

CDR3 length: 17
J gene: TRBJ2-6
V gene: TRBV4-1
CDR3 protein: CASSLGSFTSGANVLTF

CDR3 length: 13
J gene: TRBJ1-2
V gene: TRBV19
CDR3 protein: CASSIEGWNGYTF

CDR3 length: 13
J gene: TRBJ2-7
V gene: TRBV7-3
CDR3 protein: CASSLSGQYEQYF

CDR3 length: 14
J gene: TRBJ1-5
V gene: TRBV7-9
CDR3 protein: CASSFGSGGQPQHF

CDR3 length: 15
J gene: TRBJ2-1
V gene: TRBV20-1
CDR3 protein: CSASLAGGPLNEQFF

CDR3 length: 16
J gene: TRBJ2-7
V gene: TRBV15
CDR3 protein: CATSRESRTGSYEQYF

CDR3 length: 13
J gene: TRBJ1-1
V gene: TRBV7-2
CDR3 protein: CASSSSEVTEAFF

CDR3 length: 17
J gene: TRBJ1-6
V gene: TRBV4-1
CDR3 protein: CASSQGRARTGYSPLHF

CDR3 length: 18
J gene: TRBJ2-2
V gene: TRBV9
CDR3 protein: CASSVVAGGKANTGELFF

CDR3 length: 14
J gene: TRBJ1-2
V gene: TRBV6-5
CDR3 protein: CASRRGTGWSGYTF

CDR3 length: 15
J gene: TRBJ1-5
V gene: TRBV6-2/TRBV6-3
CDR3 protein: CASSTNRQGGQPQHF

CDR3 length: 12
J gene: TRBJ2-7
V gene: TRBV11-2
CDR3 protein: CASSWDRYEQYF

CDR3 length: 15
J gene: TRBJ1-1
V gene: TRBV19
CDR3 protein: CASSIAKDSLTEAFF

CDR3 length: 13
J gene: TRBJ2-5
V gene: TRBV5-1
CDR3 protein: CASTASLKETQYF

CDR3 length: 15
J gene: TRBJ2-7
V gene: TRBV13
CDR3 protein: CASRRTSGGSYEQYF

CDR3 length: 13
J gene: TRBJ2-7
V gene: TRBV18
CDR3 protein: CASSPDQGDEQYF

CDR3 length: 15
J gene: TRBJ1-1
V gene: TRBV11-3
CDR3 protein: CASSANSFGNTEAFF

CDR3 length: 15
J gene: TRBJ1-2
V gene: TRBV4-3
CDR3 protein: CASSQVGARGRGYTF

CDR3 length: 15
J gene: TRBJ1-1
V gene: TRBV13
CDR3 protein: CASSQGGGANTEAFF

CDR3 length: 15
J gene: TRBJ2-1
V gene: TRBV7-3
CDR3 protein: CASSLSAGGVWEQFF

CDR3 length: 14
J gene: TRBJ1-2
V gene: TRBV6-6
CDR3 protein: CASSYSREGGGYTF